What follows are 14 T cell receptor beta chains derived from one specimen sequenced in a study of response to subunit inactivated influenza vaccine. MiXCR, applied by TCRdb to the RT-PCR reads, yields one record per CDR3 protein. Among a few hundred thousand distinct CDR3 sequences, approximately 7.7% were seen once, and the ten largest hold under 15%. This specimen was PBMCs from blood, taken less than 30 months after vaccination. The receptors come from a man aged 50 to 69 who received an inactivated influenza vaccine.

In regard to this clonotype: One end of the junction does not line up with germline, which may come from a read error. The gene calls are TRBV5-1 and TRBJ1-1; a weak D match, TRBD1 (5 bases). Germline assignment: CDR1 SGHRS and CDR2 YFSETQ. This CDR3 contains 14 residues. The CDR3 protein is CACSFDSRGTEAFF. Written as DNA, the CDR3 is TGCGCCTGCAGCTTCGACAGCCGGGGGACTGAAGCTTTCTTT.

Written as DNA, the CDR3 is TGTGCCAGCAGCTATGGGGTACAGGGGCTCGGCAATCAGCCCCAGCATTTT. It codes for CASSYGVQGLGNQPQHF. The V and J genes are TRBV7-2 and TRBJ1-5, with 7 bases identical to TRBD1. CDR1 and CDR2 from the germline V gene are SGHTA and FQGNSA. Trimming took 4 bases from V and 2 from J; bases not matched to a gene: 11. CDR3 length equals 17 residues. The complete variable domain, with remaining parts taken from reference TRBV7-2 and TRBJ1-5, reads GAGVSQSPSNKVTEKGKDVELRCDPISGHTALYWYRQSLGQGLEFLIYFQGNSAPDKSGLPSDRFSAERTGGSVSTLTIQRTQQEDSAVYLCASSYGVQGLGNQPQHFGDGTRLSIL.

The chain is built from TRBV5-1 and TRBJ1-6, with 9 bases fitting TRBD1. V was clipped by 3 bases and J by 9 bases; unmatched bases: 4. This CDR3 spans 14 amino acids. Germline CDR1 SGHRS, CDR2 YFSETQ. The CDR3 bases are TGCGCCAGCAGCTCGACAGGGGGTAGTTCACCCCTCCACTTT. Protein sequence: CASSSTGGSSPLHF.

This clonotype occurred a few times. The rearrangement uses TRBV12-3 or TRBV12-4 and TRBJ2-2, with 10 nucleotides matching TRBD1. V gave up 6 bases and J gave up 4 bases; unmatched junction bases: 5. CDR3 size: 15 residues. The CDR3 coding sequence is TGTGCCAGCAGGCGGACAGGGGGTGCCACCGGGGAGCTGTTTTTT. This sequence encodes CASRRTGGATGELFF.

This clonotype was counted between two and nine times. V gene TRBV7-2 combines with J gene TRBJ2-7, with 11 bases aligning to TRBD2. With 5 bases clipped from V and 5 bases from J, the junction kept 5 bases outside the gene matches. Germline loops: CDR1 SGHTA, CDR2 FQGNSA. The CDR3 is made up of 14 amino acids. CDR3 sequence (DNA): TGTGCCAGCAGCAAGTCTAGCGGGAGGCACGAGCAGTACTTC. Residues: CASSKSSGRHEQYF.

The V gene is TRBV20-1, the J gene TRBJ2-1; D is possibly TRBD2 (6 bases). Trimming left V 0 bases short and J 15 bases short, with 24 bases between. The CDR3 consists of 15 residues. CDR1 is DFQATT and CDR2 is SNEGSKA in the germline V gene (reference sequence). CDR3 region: CSARDSRGLALPMFF. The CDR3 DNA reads TGCAGTGCTAGAGACAGTCGAGGGCTAGCGCTTCCAATGTTCTTC.

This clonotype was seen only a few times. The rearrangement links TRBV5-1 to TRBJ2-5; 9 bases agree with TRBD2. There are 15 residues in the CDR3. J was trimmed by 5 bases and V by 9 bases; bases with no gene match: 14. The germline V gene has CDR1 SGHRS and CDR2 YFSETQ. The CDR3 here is CATKSNSGSDETQYF. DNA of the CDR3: TGCGCCACCAAAAGTAATAGCGGGAGCGATGAGACCCAGTACTTC. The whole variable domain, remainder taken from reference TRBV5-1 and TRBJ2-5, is KAGVTQTPRYLIKTRGQQVTLSCSPISGHRSVSWYQQTPGQGLQFLFEYFSETQRNKGNFPGRFSGRQFSNSRSEMNVSTLELGDSALYLCATKSNSGSDETQYFGPGTRLLVL.

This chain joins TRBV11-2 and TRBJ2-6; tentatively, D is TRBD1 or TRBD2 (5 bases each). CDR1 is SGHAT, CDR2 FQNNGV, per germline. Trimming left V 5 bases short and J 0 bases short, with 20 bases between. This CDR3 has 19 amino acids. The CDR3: CASSTIAPGPISGANVLTF. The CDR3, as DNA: TGTGCCAGCAGCACCATCGCGCCGGGACCGATCTCTGGGGCCAACGTCCTGACTTTC.

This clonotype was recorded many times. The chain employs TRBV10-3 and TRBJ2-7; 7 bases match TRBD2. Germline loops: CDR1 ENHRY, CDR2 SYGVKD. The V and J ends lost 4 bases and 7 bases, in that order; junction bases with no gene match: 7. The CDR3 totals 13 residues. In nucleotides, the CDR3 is TGTGCCATCAGTGGAGGGAAAGCGGGGGAGCAGTACTTC. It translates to CAISGGKAGEQYF.

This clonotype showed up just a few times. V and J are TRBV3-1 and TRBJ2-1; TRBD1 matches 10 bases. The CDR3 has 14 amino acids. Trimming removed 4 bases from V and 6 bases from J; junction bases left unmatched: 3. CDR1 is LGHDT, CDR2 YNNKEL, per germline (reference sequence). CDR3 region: CASSPGQGGNEQFF. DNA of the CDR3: TGTGCCAGCAGCCCAGGACAGGGGGGCAATGAGCAGTTCTTC.

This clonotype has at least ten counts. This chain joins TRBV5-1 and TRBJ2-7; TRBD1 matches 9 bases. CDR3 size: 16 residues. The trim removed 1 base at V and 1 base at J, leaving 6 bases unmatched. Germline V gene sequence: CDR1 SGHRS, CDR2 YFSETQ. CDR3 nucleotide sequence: TGCGCCAGCAGCTTGTCCGGGACAGGGTATTCCTACGAGCAGTACTTC. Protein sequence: CASSLSGTGYSYEQYF.

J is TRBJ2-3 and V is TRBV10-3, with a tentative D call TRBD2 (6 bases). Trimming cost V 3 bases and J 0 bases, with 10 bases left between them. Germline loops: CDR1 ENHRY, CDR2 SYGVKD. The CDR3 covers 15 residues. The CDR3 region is CAISDRGTSTDTQYF. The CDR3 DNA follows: TGTGCCATCAGTGACCGGGGGACTAGCACAGATACGCAGTATTTT.

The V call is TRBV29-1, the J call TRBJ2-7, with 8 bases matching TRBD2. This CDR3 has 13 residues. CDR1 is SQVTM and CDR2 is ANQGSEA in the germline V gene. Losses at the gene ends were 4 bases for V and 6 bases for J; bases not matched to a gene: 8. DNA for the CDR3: TGCAGCGTTGCGTATAGCGGGATAAGCGAGCAGTACTTC. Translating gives CSVAYSGISEQYF.

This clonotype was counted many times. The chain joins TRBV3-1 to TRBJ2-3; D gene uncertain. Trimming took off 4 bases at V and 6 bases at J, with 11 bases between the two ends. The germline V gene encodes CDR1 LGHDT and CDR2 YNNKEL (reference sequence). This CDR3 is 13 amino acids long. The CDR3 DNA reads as TGTGCCAGCAGCCGATACCTTCGGGATACGCAGTATTTT. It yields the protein CASSRYLRDTQYF.